These 25 T cell receptor beta chains were all obtained from the same sample, sequenced in a study of blood T cells in healthy people across ages. For the second PCR, which ran for about 6 to 11 cycles, a sample-barcoded 5' primer and a J-beta primer mix were used. Via MiXCR, TCRdb re-called the 5' RACE reads, giving one row per CDR3 protein. The table shows around 780,000 distinct CDR3 sequences, with roughly 25% occurring only once. The same data also went into a second study, on T cells of mothers and their children.

The sequencing input was blood. The receptors stem from a boy younger than 18 in good health.

Only a few counts were recorded for this clonotype. V gene TRBV9 combines with J gene TRBJ2-5, with D uncertain. The assigned J gene may be wrong: the sequence end matches TRBJ2-1 better. The germline gives CDR1 SGDLS, CDR2 YYNGEE. The CDR3 loop spans 11 amino acids. CDR3 coding DNA: TGTGCCAGCAGCTCTATAACTGAGCAGTTCTTC. Its translation: CASSSITEQFF.

The chain links TRBV6-2 or TRBV6-3 to TRBJ2-3; D perhaps matches TRBD1 (5 bases). The germline V and J ends were trimmed by 6 bases and 1 base, with 5 bases remaining between them. In germline, CDR1 is MNHEY, CDR2 SVGEGT. The CDR3 is 12 amino acids. The CDR3 DNA follows: TGTGCCAGCAGGACAGGCACAGATACGCAGTATTTT. Amino acids: CASRTGTDTQYF.

The V call is TRBV2, the J call TRBJ1-6; 9 bases line up with TRBD1. CDR3 length: 15 amino acids. V lost 6 bases, J lost 6 bases, and 6 bases stayed unmatched. Germline-derived CDR1 and CDR2 are SNHLY and FYNNEI. The DNA of the CDR3 is TGTGCCAGCAGACTTCTGGGACAGGGTAATTCACCCCTCCACTTT. It translates to CASRLLGQGNSPLHF. Drawing the rest from reference TRBV2 and TRBJ1-6, the complete variable domain is EPEVTQTPSHQVTQMGQEVILRCVPISNHLYFYWYRQILGQKVEFLVSFYNNEISEKSEIFDDQFSVERPDGSNFTLKIRSTKLEDSAMYFCASRLLGQGNSPLHFGNGTRLTVT.

The V and J genes are TRBV13 and TRBJ2-6, with D perhaps TRBD1 (6 bases). The germline V and J ends were trimmed by 7 bases and 0 bases, with 13 bases remaining between them. From germline, CDR1 is PRHDT and CDR2 FYEKMQ (reference sequence). CDR3 length: 16 amino acids. The DNA of the CDR3 is TGTGCCAGCATCCGGACAGCCTACTCTGGGGCCAACGTCCTGACTTTC. Protein sequence: CASIRTAYSGANVLTF.

The chain is built from TRBV7-2 and TRBJ2-4; 9 bases map to TRBD1. Germline V gene data show CDR1 as SGHTA and CDR2 as FQGNSA. This CDR3 is 15 amino acids long. Trimming removed 4 bases from V and 7 bases from J; junction bases left unmatched: 8. The CDR3 DNA reads TGTGCCAGCAGCTCCACGGGACAGGGAGCCAACATTCAGTACTTC. Its protein is CASSSTGQGANIQYF.

This clonotype was detected only a few times. V gene TRBV15 combines with J gene TRBJ1-2; D unclear. The ends were cut back, 0 bases at V and 11 bases at J, with 16 bases in the middle. The CDR3 runs 14 residues. Germline CDR1 LNHNV, CDR2 YYDKDF (reference sequence). The CDR3 DNA follows: TGTGCCACCAGCAGAGACACCTTGACCCGGGCTTACACCTTC. As protein: CATSRDTLTRAYTF.

The genes are TRBV27 and TRBJ2-3; TRBD1 is a possible D gene (6 bases). The CDR3 covers 16 residues. With 7 bases removed from V and 3 bases from J, the gap between germline ends came to 20 bases. The germline CDR1 and CDR2 sequences are MNHEY and SMNVEV (reference sequence). The CDR3 reads CASTPRDTFGTDTQYF. CDR3 nucleotide sequence: TGTGCCAGCACCCCCCGGGACACATTTGGTACAGATACGCAGTATTTT.

The rearrangement uses TRBV6-5 and TRBJ2-7, with 9 bases identical to TRBD2. V was clipped by 4 bases and J by 2 bases; unmatched bases: 6. Germline CDR1 MNHEY, CDR2 SVGAGI. CDR3 length: 15 residues. CDR3 bases: TGTGCCAGCAGTTCTAGCGGGACAAACCCCTACGAGCAGTACTTC. Amino acid sequence: CASSSSGTNPYEQYF.

The chain is built from TRBV12-5 and TRBJ2-3; D may be TRBD1 (5 bases). The CDR3 length is 16 residues. The germline V gene encodes CDR1 LGHNT and CDR2 FRNRAP. Trimming left V 0 bases short and J 2 bases short, with 12 bases between. The CDR3 bases are TGTGCTAGTGGTTTGGTGGTAGGGGCGAACACAGATACGCAGTATTTT. Its translation: CASGLVVGANTDTQYF.

Here the CDR3 DNA reads TGTGCCAGCAGTTTAGGTCAGGGGCTGAACTTAGCCAAAAACATTCAGTACTTC. It yields the protein CASSLGQGLNLAKNIQYF. This chain joins TRBV12-3 or TRBV12-4 and TRBJ2-4; maybe TRBD1 (6 bases). With 1 base removed from V and 0 bases from J, the gap between germline ends came to 16 bases. The CDR3 runs to 18 residues.

This clonotype was picked up a small number of times. The genes are TRBV20-1 and TRBJ2-5; 8 bases map to TRBD2. The CDR3 length is 16 residues. The junction had 11 bases not matched to a gene; V was cut back by 1 base and J by 4 bases. In germline, CDR1 is DFQATT, CDR2 SNEGSKA (reference sequence). CDR3 in amino acids: CSARGGRSGAPETQYF. The CDR3 DNA sequence: TGCAGTGCTAGAGGGGGACGTAGCGGGGCTCCAGAGACCCAGTACTTC.

This clonotype was counted between two and nine times. CDR3 DNA: TGCAGCGTTACAGGGAATAGAGAGACCCAGTACTTC. Translating gives CSVTGNRETQYF. The gene calls are TRBV29-1 and TRBJ2-5; a weak D match, TRBD1 (6 bases). Trimming cost V 5 bases and J 4 bases, with 11 bases left between them. The CDR3 covers 12 residues. In germline, CDR1 is SQVTM, CDR2 ANQGSEA.

The chain combines TRBV7-3 with TRBJ2-5, with a weak D call TRBD1 (6 bases). Per the germline V gene, CDR1 is SGHTA and CDR2 is FQGTGA. This CDR3 is built from 12 residues. V lost 5 bases, J lost 12 bases, and 16 bases lay in between. In nucleotides, the CDR3 is TGTGCCAGCAGCCCGTCCCCAGGGGTAAAGTACTTC. Translation gives CASSPSPGVKYF.

This rearrangement joins TRBV7-9 to TRBJ2-1, with 8 bases fitting TRBD2. V shed 11 bases and J 0 bases; nucleotides not matched to a gene: 9. Germline CDR1 and CDR2: SEHNR and FQNEAQ (reference sequence). This CDR3 has 15 residues. CDR3 sequence reads: CASPGGEGSYNEQFF. For the CDR3, the DNA is TGTGCCTCCCCCGGGGGGGAGGGCTCCTACAATGAGCAGTTCTTC.

This clonotype has only a few counts. This chain links TRBV5-1 with TRBJ2-3; D possibly matches TRBD1 or TRBD2 (5 bases each). Germline loops: CDR1 SGHRS, CDR2 YFSETQ. V lost 0 bases, J lost 1 base, and 12 bases lay in between. This CDR3 spans 16 amino acids. CDR3 nucleotide sequence: TGCGCCAGCAGCTTGGCTGGGGGAGCAGGCACAGATACGCAGTATTTT. Translated, it gives CASSLAGGAGTDTQYF. The whole variable domain, remainder taken from reference TRBV5-1 and TRBJ2-3, is KAGVTQTPRYLIKTRGQQVTLSCSPISGHRSVSWYQQTPGQGLQFLFEYFSETQRNKGNFPGRFSGRQFSNSRSEMNVSTLELGDSALYLCASSLAGGAGTDTQYFGPGTRLTVL.

This clonotype has only a few counts. The rearrangement links TRBV4-1 to TRBJ2-5; 12 positions agree with TRBD2. There are 16 residues in the CDR3. Germline V gene lookup returns CDR1 MGHRA and CDR2 YSYEKL. V gave up 1 base and J gave up 4 bases; unmatched junction bases: 4. The CDR3 sequence: CASSQALAGGPETQYF. In DNA, the CDR3 is TGCGCCAGCAGCCAAGCCCTAGCGGGGGGGCCAGAGACCCAGTACTTC.

V gene TRBV6-2 or TRBV6-3 combines with J gene TRBJ2-1; 11 bases are shared with TRBD1. This CDR3 is 14 amino acids long. CDR1 is MNHEY and CDR2 is SVGEGT in the germline V gene. V lost 6 bases to trimming and J lost 9 bases; unmatched junction nucleotides: 7. CDR3 protein: CASRSGQGAAEQFF. In nucleotides, the CDR3 is TGTGCCAGCAGGAGCGGACAGGGGGCAGCTGAGCAGTTCTTC.

The chain combines TRBV20-1 with TRBJ2-5; 9 bases match TRBD2. The CDR3 length is 12 residues. CDR1 is DFQATT, CDR2 SNEGSKA, per germline (reference sequence). V shed 6 bases and J 4 bases; nucleotides not matched to a gene: 3. The CDR3 loop is CSAPLAGETQYF. The CDR3 DNA sequence: TGCAGTGCCCCACTAGCGGGAGAGACCCAGTACTTC.

This clonotype occurred once. The chain employs TRBV12-3 or TRBV12-4 and TRBJ2-1; D is undetermined. The better agreement between TRBJ2-7 and the DNA end casts doubt on the J call. This CDR3 contains 14 residues. For the CDR3, the DNA is TGTGCCAGCAGTTTAATATATGGAGCTCACGAGCAGTACTTC. Translated, it gives CASSLIYGAHEQYF.

This clonotype came up a few times. The CDR3 DNA reads TGCAGTGCTAGAGCGAGGGGATATGAAAAACTGTTTTTT. This codes for CSARARGYEKLFF. The chain employs TRBV20-1 and TRBJ1-4; perhaps TRBD1 as D (5 bases). V lost 1 base to trimming and J lost 6 bases, with 9 bases between them. CDR3 length equals 13 residues. Germline V gene lookup returns CDR1 DFQATT and CDR2 SNEGSKA (reference sequence).

This clonotype was detected only a few times. This sequence joins TRBV10-2 and TRBJ2-4; D is undetermined. Germline V gives CDR1 WSHSY, CDR2 SAAADI. The CDR3 has 14 residues. Trimming shortened V by 6 bases and J by 0 bases, and 9 bases separated the two germline ends. The chain's CDR3 is CASSRPIAKNIQYF. CDR3 nucleotide sequence: TGCGCCAGCAGCCGTCCAATAGCCAAAAACATTCAGTACTTC.

As DNA, the CDR3 is TGTGCCAGCACCGACAGACAGCTAAGTCACTCTGGGGCCAACGTCCTGACTTTC. Translation gives CASTDRQLSHSGANVLTF. The V gene is TRBV6-6, the J gene TRBJ2-6, with D tentatively TRBD1 (5 bases). From germline, CDR1 is MNHNY and CDR2 SVGAGI (reference sequence). The V gene lost 7 bases and the J gene lost 0 bases, with 19 bases spanning the gap. There are 18 residues in the CDR3.

This clonotype showed up just a few times. The J gene is TRBJ2-1, the V gene TRBV7-9; no firm D call. The V gene's germline CDR1 is SEHNR and CDR2 FQNEAQ (reference sequence). CDR3 size: 14 residues. V was shortened by 4 bases and J by 10 bases, with 17 bases between the two germline ends. DNA of the CDR3: TGTGCCAGCAGCTCGGACCCTCCTTGGTCGGAGCAGTTCTTC. Its protein is CASSSDPPWSEQFF.

This chain connects TRBV29-1 to TRBJ2-7; D perhaps matches TRBD2 (5 bases). The length of the CDR3 is 12 residues. V was cut by 4 bases and J by 4 bases, with 11 bases left in between. Germline V gives CDR1 SQVTM, CDR2 ANQGSEA. CDR3 loop: CSVGDTGYEQYF. The CDR3 DNA reads as TGCAGCGTTGGCGACACGGGATACGAGCAGTACTTC.

J is TRBJ1-2 and V is TRBV5-4; D is ambiguous. Deletions cut 7 bases from V and 0 bases from J, with 13 bases between. This CDR3 is 14 amino acids long. Germline-derived CDR1 and CDR2 are SGHNT and YYREEE (reference sequence). The CDR3 sequence: CASRLGRTNYGYTF. In DNA, the CDR3 is TGTGCCAGCCGGCTGGGGAGAACTAACTATGGCTACACCTTC.